These 28 T cell receptor beta chains originate from one sample sequenced in a study of T cell responses to AZD1222 COVID-19 vaccine. Method: immunoSEQ multiplex PCR; TCRdb's copy keeps in-frame clones and lacks some. The table shows 100,000 to 150,000 clones, with 90% occurring only once. Material: peripheral blood, obtained on day 0 of AZD1222 vaccination. The receptors derive from an adult in good health.

The gene calls are TRBV7-2 and TRBJ2-7; D possibly uses TRBD1 or TRBD2 (5 bases each). The CDR3 loop spans 14 amino acids. V lost 7 bases to trimming and J lost 2 bases, with 15 bases between them. From germline, CDR1 is SGHTA and CDR2 FQGNSA. CDR3 DNA sequence: TGTGCCAGCAAGCCCCGGGACGGGGCCTACGAGCAGTACTTC. Residues: CASKPRDGAYEQYF.

The chain recombines TRBV7-2 with TRBJ1-5; D call uncertain. From germline, CDR1 is SGHTA and CDR2 FQGNSA. V gave up 5 bases and J gave up 7 bases, with 15 bases separating them. This CDR3 spans 14 amino acids. CDR3 sequence: CASSPRGSGQPQHF. The CDR3 DNA sequence: TGTGCCAGCAGCCCCCGAGGTTCCGGCCAGCCCCAGCATTTT.

V is TRBV27 and J is TRBJ2-3; 12 positions agree with TRBD2. CDR3 length: 17 residues. J gave up 4 bases and V 3 bases, and 8 bases lay outside the gene matches. Germline V gives CDR1 MNHEY, CDR2 SMNVEV (reference sequence). CDR3 protein: CASSLLAGGPYPDTQYF. As DNA, the CDR3 is TGTGCCAGCAGTTTGCTAGCGGGGGGGCCGTATCCAGATACGCAGTATTTT.

The chain couples TRBV28 to TRBJ1-2, with D possibly matching TRBD1 (5 bases). The CDR3 totals 14 residues. The germline CDR1 and CDR2 sequences are MDHEN and SYDVKM. The V end was cut by 2 bases, the J end by 4 bases, with 11 bases between. The CDR3 spells CASSLGQGLYGYTF. Here the CDR3 DNA reads TGTGCCAGCAGTTTAGGCCAGGGCCTCTATGGCTACACCTTC.

The chain is built from TRBV5-4 and TRBJ2-3, with TRBD2 matching over 8 bases. CDR3 length: 14 amino acids. Germline V gene sequence: CDR1 SGHNT, CDR2 YYREEE (reference sequence). The J segment lost 9 bases and the V segment lost 2 bases, leaving 8 bases of the junction unmatched. CDR3 residues: CASSFLAGGSTQYF. CDR3 nucleotide sequence: TGTGCCAGCAGCTTCCTGGCGGGGGGATCCACGCAGTATTTT.

This chain's CDR3 is CASSWTGGSGYTF. In DNA, the CDR3 is TGTGCCAGCAGTTGGACAGGGGGAAGCGGCTACACCTTC. This sequence joins TRBV6-5 and TRBJ1-2; 10 bases line up with TRBD1. This CDR3 contains 13 residues. The germline CDR1 and CDR2 sequences are MNHEY and SVGAGI. V trimming: 4 bases; J trimming: 8 bases; junction bases outside the gene matches: 4.

CDR3 loop: CASSESQDSYEQYF. CDR3 nucleotide sequence: TGCGCCAGCAGTGAGTCTCAGGACTCCTACGAGCAGTACTTC. The chain links TRBV10-1 to TRBJ2-7; D remains unclear. Trimming left V 0 bases short and J 0 bases short, with 6 bases between. The CDR3 covers 14 residues. Germline values: CDR1 WNHNN, CDR2 SYGVQD (reference sequence).

The rearrangement joins TRBV6-4 to TRBJ2-6; 9 nucleotides align to TRBD2. The CDR3 is 15 amino acids. In germline, CDR1 is MRHNA, CDR2 SNTAGT. The junction had 0 bases not matched to a gene; V was cut back by 6 bases and J by 0 bases. The CDR3 loop is CASRAGGSGANVLTF. CDR3 DNA sequence: TGTGCCAGCAGAGCGGGGGGCTCTGGGGCCAACGTCCTGACTTTC.

J is TRBJ2-7 and V is TRBV30; 8 bases agree with TRBD1. Trimming at V came to 1 base and at J to 7 bases, leaving 12 bases not matched to a gene. Germline values: CDR1 GTSNPN, CDR2 SVGIG (reference sequence). The CDR3 loop spans 15 amino acids. CDR3 nucleotide sequence: TGTGCCTGGAGTGCTCGGACAGGGAGAAGGGTGGAGCAGTACTTC. Translation gives CAWSARTGRRVEQYF.

Here the CDR3 DNA reads TGTGCCAGCAGCCCTAGACTCGGACTAGCCTACGAGCAGTACTTC. Amino acid sequence: CASSPRLGLAYEQYF. V and J are TRBV28 and TRBJ2-7, with TRBD2 matching 7 bases. The V gene's germline CDR1 is MDHEN and CDR2 SYDVKM. This CDR3 comprises 15 residues. Trimming removed 6 bases from V and 2 bases from J; junction bases left unmatched: 10. The variable domain in full, completed from reference TRBV28 and TRBJ2-7, reads DVKVTQSSRYLVKRTGEKVFLECVQDMDHENMFWYRQDPGLGLRLIYFSYDVKMKEKGDIPEGYSVSREKKERFSLILESASTNQTSMYLCASSPRLGLAYEQYFGPGTRLTVT.

The genes are TRBV5-1 and TRBJ2-2; 10 nucleotides agree with TRBD1. V dropped 4 bases and J dropped 5; count of bases not matched to a gene: 2. Germline V gives CDR1 SGHRS, CDR2 YFSETQ. The CDR3 is 14 residues long. CDR3 sequence reads: CASSMGQGTGELFF. The CDR3 DNA is TGCGCCAGCAGCATGGGACAGGGGACCGGGGAGCTGTTTTTT.

This chain uses TRBV18 with TRBJ2-2; 9 bases fit TRBD1. The CDR3 is 14 amino acids. Germline assignment: CDR1 KGHSH and CDR2 LQKENI. CDR3 DNA: TGTTCCACCTCAGGGACAGGGCCCACCGGGGAGCTGTTTTTT. Translation gives CSTSGTGPTGELFF.

The chain is built from TRBV19 and TRBJ1-3; 7 bases match TRBD1. Trimming took 3 bases from V and 0 from J; bases not matched to a gene: 5. The CDR3 covers 16 residues. Germline assignment: CDR1 LNHDA and CDR2 SQIVND (reference sequence). The CDR3 DNA sequence: TGTGCCAGTAGTATCGGGCCAGGGGGCTCTGGAAACACCATATATTTT. It encodes CASSIGPGGSGNTIYF.

This clone appeared a few times. The rearrangement links TRBV27 to TRBJ1-6; TRBD1 agrees at 8 bases. Trimming took 4 bases from V and 2 from J; bases not matched to a gene: 7. Germline lookup yields CDR1 MNHEY and CDR2 SMNVEV (reference sequence). The CDR3 runs to 17 residues. The DNA of the CDR3 is TGTGCCAGCAGTTCACGGACAGGGCGCGCCTATAATTCACCCCTCCACTTT. Amino acid sequence: CASSSRTGRAYNSPLHF.

The J gene is TRBJ1-1, the V gene TRBV6-5, with a tentative D call TRBD1 (6 bases). The CDR3 runs 14 residues. Trimming pared 7 bases from V and 1 base from J, leaving 13 bases between. CDR1 is MNHEY, CDR2 SVGAGI, per germline. CDR3 DNA sequence: TGTGCCAGCACTTTACAGGGCGAGAACACTGAAGCTTTCTTT. Protein: CASTLQGENTEAFF.

The chain links TRBV13 to TRBJ2-1; perhaps TRBD1 as D (6 bases). CDR3 size: 15 residues. Germline-derived CDR1 and CDR2 are PRHDT and FYEKMQ (reference sequence). V lost 2 bases and J lost 6, with 14 bases in between. The chain's CDR3 is CASSLQGEGGNEQFF. The CDR3 bases are TGTGCCAGCAGCTTACAAGGCGAAGGGGGCAATGAGCAGTTCTTC.

The chain is built from TRBV6-1 and TRBJ1-5, with a possible D match to TRBD1 (6 bases). Trimming shortened V by 2 bases and J by 5 bases, and 19 bases separated the two germline ends. Germline values: CDR1 MNHNS, CDR2 SASEGT. The CDR3 consists of 17 residues. The CDR3 sequence: CASSERDLLDRHQPQHF. The CDR3 DNA follows: TGTGCCAGCAGTGAAAGGGATTTGCTGGACAGACATCAGCCCCAGCATTTT.

This sequence joins TRBV6-5 and TRBJ2-6; D uncertain. Germline CDR1 reads MNHEY; CDR2 reads SVGAGI. With 5 bases removed from V and 0 bases from J, the gap between germline ends came to 2 bases. CDR3 length equals 13 residues. The CDR3 sequence: CASSISGANVLTF. CDR3 nucleotide sequence: TGTGCCAGCAGTATCTCTGGGGCCAACGTCCTGACTTTC.

The V and J genes are TRBV7-6 and TRBJ1-6; D remains unclear. V was clipped by 3 bases and J by 0 bases, with 6 bases between them. The CDR3 contains 15 residues. Germline CDR1 and CDR2: SGHVS and FNYEAQ. The CDR3 reads CASSFEVSYNSPLHF. The CDR3 nucleotides are TGTGCCAGCAGCTTTGAAGTCTCCTATAATTCACCCCTCCACTTT.

The chain links TRBV9 to TRBJ2-7; tentatively, D is TRBD1 (6 bases). This CDR3 is built from 13 residues. V was cut by 0 bases and J by 6 bases, with 10 bases left in between. Germline loops: CDR1 SGDLS, CDR2 YYNGEE. DNA of the CDR3: TGTGCCAGCAGCGTAGAAGGGGGTAGCGAGCAGTACTTC. It is translated as CASSVEGGSEQYF. The whole variable domain, remainder taken from reference TRBV9 and TRBJ2-7, is DSGVTQTPKHLITATGQRVTLRCSPRSGDLSVYWYQQSLDQGLQFLIQYYNGEERAKGNILERFSAQQFPDLHSELNLSSLELGDSALYFCASSVEGGSEQYFGPGTRLTVT.

This chain uses TRBV7-9 with TRBJ2-4; maybe TRBD2 (5 bases). The CDR3 is 13 residues long. Germline CDR1 SEHNR, CDR2 FQNEAQ (reference sequence). The V end lost 1 base, the J end lost 7 bases, and 8 bases lay between the germline ends. The CDR3 sequence is CASSLGAGNIQYF. CDR3 DNA: TGTGCCAGCAGCTTAGGCGCGGGTAACATTCAGTACTTC.

The V and J genes are TRBV4-2 and TRBJ2-1; 10 bases align to TRBD2. V gave up 1 base and J gave up 8 bases; unmatched junction bases: 11. Looked up from germline, CDR1 is LGHNA and CDR2 is YNFKEQ. The CDR3 consists of 17 residues. The CDR3 DNA follows: TGTGCCAGCAGCCAAGGCGCCAGCGGGGGGGCCGAGGATGAGCAGTTCTTC. Translation: CASSQGASGGAEDEQFF.

The chain carries TRBV5-6 and TRBJ2-7; TRBD1 agrees at 7 bases. V was pared by 2 bases and J by 4 bases, with 9 bases of the junction left unmatched. The CDR3 extends over 15 amino acids. Germline assignment: CDR1 SGHDT and CDR2 YYEEEE. CDR3 nucleotides: TGTGCCAGCAGCTTCGCGAGGGGGCTCGGGTACGAGCAGTACTTC. Translating it yields CASSFARGLGYEQYF.

V usage is TRBV3-1 (or the pseudogene TRBV3-2) and J usage is TRBJ1-5; maybe TRBD1 (5 bases). Trimming took 1 base from V and 4 from J, leaving 14 bases between them. There are 16 residues in the CDR3. Germline CDR1 LGHDT, CDR2 YNNKEL (reference sequence). The CDR3 is CASSQALGLSNQPQHF. The CDR3 DNA reads TGTGCCAGCAGCCAAGCCCTGGGACTTTCAAATCAGCCCCAGCATTTT.

The chain combines TRBV5-1 with TRBJ1-4; 7 bases are shared with TRBD1. The length of the CDR3 is 13 residues. Per germline, CDR1 SGHRS and CDR2 YFSETQ. The V segment lost 9 bases and the J segment 3 bases; nucleotides outside the gene matches: 5. CDR3 in amino acids: CATRQGANEKLFF. CDR3 DNA sequence: TGCGCCACCCGACAGGGAGCTAATGAAAAACTGTTTTTT. The full variable domain, completed using reference TRBV5-1 and TRBJ1-4, is KAGVTQTPRYLIKTRGQQVTLSCSPISGHRSVSWYQQTPGQGLQFLFEYFSETQRNKGNFPGRFSGRQFSNSRSEMNVSTLELGDSALYLCATRQGANEKLFFGSGTQLSVL.

This chain connects TRBV4-3 to TRBJ1-2; 8 nucleotides agree with TRBD1. Germline trimming cut 0 bases from V and 1 base from J; bases unmatched to any gene: 7. CDR3 length equals 17 residues. CDR1 LGHNA and CDR2 YSLEER come from the germline V gene. The CDR3 is CASSQDPAGQGNYGYTF. In DNA, the CDR3 is TGCGCCAGCAGCCAAGATCCGGCAGGACAGGGTAACTATGGCTACACCTTC.

The chain couples TRBV9 to TRBJ2-7, with TRBD2 as a possible D gene (6 bases). There are 14 residues in the CDR3. The ends were cut back, 3 bases at V and 2 bases at J, with 12 bases in the middle. Germline loops: CDR1 SGDLS, CDR2 YYNGEE. The CDR3 DNA reads TGTGCCAGCAGCGCTCGCGGGGTAGCCTACGAGCAGTACTTC. Translation gives CASSARGVAYEQYF.

The chain uses TRBV11-2 and TRBJ2-6, with a weak D call TRBD2 (5 bases). V dropped 1 base and J dropped 13 bases, with 11 bases sitting between them. The CDR3 consists of 13 residues. From germline, CDR1 is SGHAT and CDR2 FQNNGV. The CDR3 nucleotides are TGTGCCAGCAGCTTAGGAGGGTCCTGGGTCCTGACTTTC. It translates to CASSLGGSWVLTF. The entire variable domain, with the rest obtained from reference TRBV11-2 and TRBJ2-6, is as follows: EAGVAQSPRYKIIEKRQSVAFWCNPISGHATLYWYQQILGQGPKLLIQFQNNGVVDDSQLPKDRFSAERLKGVDSTLKIQPAKLEDSAVYLCASSLGGSWVLTFGAGSRLTVL.